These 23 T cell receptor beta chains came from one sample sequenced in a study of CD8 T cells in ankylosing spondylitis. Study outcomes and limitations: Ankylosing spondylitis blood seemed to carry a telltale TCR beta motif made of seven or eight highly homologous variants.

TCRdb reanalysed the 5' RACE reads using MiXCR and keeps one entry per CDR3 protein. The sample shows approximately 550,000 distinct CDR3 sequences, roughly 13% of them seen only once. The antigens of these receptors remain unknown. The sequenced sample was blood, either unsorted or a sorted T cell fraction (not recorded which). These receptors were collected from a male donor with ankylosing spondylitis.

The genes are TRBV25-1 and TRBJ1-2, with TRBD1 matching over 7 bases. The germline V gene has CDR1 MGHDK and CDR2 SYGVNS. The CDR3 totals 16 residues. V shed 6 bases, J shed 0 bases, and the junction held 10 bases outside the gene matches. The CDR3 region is CASSPGTAFPNYGYTF. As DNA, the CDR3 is TGTGCCAGCAGCCCCGGGACAGCCTTTCCTAACTATGGCTACACCTTC.

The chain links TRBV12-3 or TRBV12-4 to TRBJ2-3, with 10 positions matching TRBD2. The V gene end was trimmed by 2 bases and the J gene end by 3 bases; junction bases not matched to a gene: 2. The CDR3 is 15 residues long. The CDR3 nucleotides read TGTGCCAGCAGTTTATTGACTAGCGGGACAGATACGCAGTATTTT. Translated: CASSLLTSGTDTQYF.

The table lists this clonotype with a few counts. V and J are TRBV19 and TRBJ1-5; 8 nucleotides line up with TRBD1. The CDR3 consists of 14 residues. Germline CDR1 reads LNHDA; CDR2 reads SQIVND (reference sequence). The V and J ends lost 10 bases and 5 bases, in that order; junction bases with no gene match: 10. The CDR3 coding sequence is TGTGCCACTAGAATGGGACAGGTAGATCAGCCCCAGCATTTT. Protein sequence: CATRMGQVDQPQHF.

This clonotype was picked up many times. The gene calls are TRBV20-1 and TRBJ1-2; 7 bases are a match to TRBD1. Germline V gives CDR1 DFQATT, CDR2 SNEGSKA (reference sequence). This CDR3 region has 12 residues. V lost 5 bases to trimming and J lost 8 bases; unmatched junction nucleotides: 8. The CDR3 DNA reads TGCAGTGCTCAGCGACAGGGTCGAGGCTACACCTTC. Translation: CSAQRQGRGYTF.

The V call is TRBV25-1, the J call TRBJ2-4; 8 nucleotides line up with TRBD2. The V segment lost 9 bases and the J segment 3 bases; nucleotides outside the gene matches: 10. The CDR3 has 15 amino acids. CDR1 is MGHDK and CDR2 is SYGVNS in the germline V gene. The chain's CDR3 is CARTEREWGKNIQYF. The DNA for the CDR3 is TGTGCCAGGACCGAGCGGGAGTGGGGCAAAAACATTCAGTACTTC.

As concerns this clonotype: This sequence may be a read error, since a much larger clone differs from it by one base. The CDR3 reads CASSFGTTLYELYF. The CDR3 nucleotides are TGCGCCAGCAGCTTCGGGACTACACTCTACGAGCTGTACTTC. The V call is TRBV5-1, the J call TRBJ2-7; 7 bases match TRBD2. The CDR3 is 14 residues long. The germline gives CDR1 SGHRS, CDR2 YFSETQ.

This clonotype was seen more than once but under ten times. In nucleotides, the CDR3 is TGTGCCAGCAGTCCCCCCGGACAGCCGAACACTGAAGCTTTCTTT. Protein: CASSPPGQPNTEAFF. J is TRBJ1-1 and V is TRBV27, with a tentative D call TRBD1 (6 bases). CDR3 length: 15 amino acids. Trimming shortened V by 5 bases and J by 1 base, and 14 bases separated the two germline ends. CDR1 and CDR2 (germline): MNHEY, SMNVEV (reference sequence).

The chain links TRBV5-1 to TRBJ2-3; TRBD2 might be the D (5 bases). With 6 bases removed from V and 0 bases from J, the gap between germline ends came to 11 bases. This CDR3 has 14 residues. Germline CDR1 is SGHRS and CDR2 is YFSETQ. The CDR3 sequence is CASKLDPSTDTQYF. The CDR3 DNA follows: TGCGCCAGCAAACTAGACCCTAGCACAGATACGCAGTATTTT. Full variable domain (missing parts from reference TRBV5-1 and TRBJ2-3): KAGVTQTPRYLIKTRGQQVTLSCSPISGHRSVSWYQQTPGQGLQFLFEYFSETQRNKGNFPGRFSGRQFSNSRSEMNVSTLELGDSALYLCASKLDPSTDTQYFGPGTRLTVL.

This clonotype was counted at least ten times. The CDR3 sequence is CASSEGPPNAEAFF. In DNA, the CDR3 is TGTGCCAGCAGTGAGGGCCCTCCGAATGCTGAAGCTTTCTTT. The rearrangement links TRBV12-3 or TRBV12-4 to TRBJ1-1; D remains unclear. Trimming took 5 bases from V and 6 from J, leaving 16 bases between them. The CDR3 totals 14 residues.

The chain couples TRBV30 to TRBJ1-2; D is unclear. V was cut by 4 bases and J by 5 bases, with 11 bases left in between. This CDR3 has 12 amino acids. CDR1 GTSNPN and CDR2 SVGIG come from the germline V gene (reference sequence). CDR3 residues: CAWTRLGYGYTF. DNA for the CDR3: TGTGCCTGGACCCGATTGGGGTATGGCTACACCTTC.

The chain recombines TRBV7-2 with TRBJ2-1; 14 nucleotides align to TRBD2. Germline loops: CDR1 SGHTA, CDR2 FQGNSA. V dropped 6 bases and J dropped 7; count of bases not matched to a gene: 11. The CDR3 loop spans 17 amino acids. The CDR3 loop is CASRGTSGSIGSNEQFF. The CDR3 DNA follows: TGTGCCAGCAGGGGGACTAGCGGGAGTATAGGTTCGAATGAGCAGTTCTTC.

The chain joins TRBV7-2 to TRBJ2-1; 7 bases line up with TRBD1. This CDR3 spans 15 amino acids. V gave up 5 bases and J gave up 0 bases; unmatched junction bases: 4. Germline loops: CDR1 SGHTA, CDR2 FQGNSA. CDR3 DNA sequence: TGTGCCAGCAGCATAGACAGGGTCTCCTACAATGAGCAGTTCTTC. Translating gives CASSIDRVSYNEQFF.

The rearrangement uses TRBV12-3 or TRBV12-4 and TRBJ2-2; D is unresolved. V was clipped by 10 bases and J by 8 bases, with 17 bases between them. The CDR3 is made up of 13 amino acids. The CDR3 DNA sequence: TGTGCCACCGACTCCCCGAAACCGGGGGAGCTGTTTTTT. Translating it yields CATDSPKPGELFF.

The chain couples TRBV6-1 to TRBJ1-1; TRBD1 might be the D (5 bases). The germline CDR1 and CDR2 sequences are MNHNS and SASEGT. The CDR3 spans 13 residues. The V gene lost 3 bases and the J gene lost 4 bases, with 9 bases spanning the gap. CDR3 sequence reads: CASSDGAVTEAFF. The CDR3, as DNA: TGTGCCAGCAGTGACGGGGCCGTCACTGAAGCTTTCTTT.

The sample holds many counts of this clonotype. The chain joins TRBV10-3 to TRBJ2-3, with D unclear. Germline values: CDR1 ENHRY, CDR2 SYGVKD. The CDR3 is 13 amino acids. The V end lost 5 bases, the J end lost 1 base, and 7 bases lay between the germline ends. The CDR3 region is CAISSLGTDTQYF. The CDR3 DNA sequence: TGTGCCATCAGTTCCCTGGGCACAGATACGCAGTATTTT.

CDR3 sequence: CASSALAGPAYEQYF. In nucleotides, the CDR3 is TGTGCCAGCAGCGCGCTAGCGGGACCCGCCTACGAGCAGTACTTC. The chain recombines TRBV7-6 with TRBJ2-7; 9 bases are a match to TRBD2. From germline, CDR1 is SGHVS and CDR2 FNYEAQ. Trimming cost V 5 bases and J 2 bases; bases outside gene matches: 7. The CDR3 contains 15 residues.

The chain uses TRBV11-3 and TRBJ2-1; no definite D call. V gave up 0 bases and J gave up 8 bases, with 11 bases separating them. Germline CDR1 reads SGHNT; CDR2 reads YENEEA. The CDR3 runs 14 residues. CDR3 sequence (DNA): TGTGCCAGCAGCTTAGACCATATTTTGCATGAGCAGTTCTTC. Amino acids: CASSLDHILHEQFF.

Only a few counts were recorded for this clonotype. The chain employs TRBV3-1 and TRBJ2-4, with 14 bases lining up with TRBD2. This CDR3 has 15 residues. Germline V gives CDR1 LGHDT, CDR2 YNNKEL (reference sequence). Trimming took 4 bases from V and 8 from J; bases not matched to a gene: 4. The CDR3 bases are TGTGCCAGCAGCCGGGGGACTAGCGGGAGTGACATTCAGTACTTC. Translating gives CASSRGTSGSDIQYF.

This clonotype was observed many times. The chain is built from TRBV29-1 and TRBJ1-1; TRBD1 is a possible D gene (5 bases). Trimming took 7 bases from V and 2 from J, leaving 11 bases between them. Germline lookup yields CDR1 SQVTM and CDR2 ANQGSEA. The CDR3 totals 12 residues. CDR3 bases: TGCAGCGGCGGGGGGGTTAACACTGAAGCTTTCTTT. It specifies CSGGGVNTEAFF.

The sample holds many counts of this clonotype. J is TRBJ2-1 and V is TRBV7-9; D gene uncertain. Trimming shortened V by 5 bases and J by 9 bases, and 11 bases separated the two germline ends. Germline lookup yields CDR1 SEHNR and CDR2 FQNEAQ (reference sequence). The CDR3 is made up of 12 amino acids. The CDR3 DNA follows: TGTGCCAGCAGCCTCGATGTCAGTGAGCAGTTCTTC. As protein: CASSLDVSEQFF.

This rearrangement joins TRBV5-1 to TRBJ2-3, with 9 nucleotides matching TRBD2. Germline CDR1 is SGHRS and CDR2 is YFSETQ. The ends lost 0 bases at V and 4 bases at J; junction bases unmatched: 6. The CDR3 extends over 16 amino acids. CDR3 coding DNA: TGCGCCAGCAGCTTGGAGGCGGGAGGGCCTTCAGATACGCAGTATTTT. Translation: CASSLEAGGPSDTQYF.

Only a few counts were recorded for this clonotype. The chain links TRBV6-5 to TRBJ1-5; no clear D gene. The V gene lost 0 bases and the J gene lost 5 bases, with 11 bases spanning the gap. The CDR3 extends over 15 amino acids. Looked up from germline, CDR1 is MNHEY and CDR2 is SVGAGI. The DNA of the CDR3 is TGTGCCAGCAGTTACTCAAGCTCCATAGATCAGCCCCAGCATTTT. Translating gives CASSYSSSIDQPQHF.

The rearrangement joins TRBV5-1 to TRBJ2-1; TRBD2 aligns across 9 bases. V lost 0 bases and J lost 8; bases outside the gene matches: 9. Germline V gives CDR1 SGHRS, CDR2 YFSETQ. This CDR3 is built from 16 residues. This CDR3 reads CASSLAGASGTYEQFF. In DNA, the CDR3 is TGCGCCAGCAGCTTGGCCGGAGCTAGCGGGACGTATGAGCAGTTCTTC. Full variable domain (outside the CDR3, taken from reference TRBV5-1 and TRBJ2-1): KAGVTQTPRYLIKTRGQQVTLSCSPISGHRSVSWYQQTPGQGLQFLFEYFSETQRNKGNFPGRFSGRQFSNSRSEMNVSTLELGDSALYLCASSLAGASGTYEQFFGPGTRLTVL.